A single sample gave rise to the 9 T cell receptor beta chains below, sequenced in a study of blood T cell repertoires in COVID-19. Sequencing was performed with immunoSEQ multiplex PCR; in TCRdb, only in-frame clones are kept and a portion is missing. The data hold approximately 300,000 clones, with 92% observed a single time. Input material: PBMCs or T cells enriched from blood (not recorded which). These receptors all come from a woman under 40 who had recovered from COVID-19.

This rearrangement joins TRBV7-9 to TRBJ1-6; D is unresolved. This CDR3 contains 16 residues. The germline V and J ends were trimmed by 2 bases and 7 bases, with 15 bases remaining between them. Germline values: CDR1 SEHNR, CDR2 FQNEAQ (reference sequence). DNA of the CDR3: TGTGCCAGCAGCTTAAACCCGGGTCGTGTGAATTCACCCCTCCACTTT. Encoded protein: CASSLNPGRVNSPLHF.

This chain joins TRBV24-1 and TRBJ2-7; a weak D match, TRBD2 (6 bases). This CDR3 spans 14 amino acids. V lost 6 bases to trimming and J lost 6 bases, with 17 bases between them. The V gene's germline CDR1 is KGHDR and CDR2 SFDVKD. This CDR3 reads CATSTPSGGGEQYF. The CDR3 coding sequence is TGTGCCACCAGTACTCCCTCCGGGGGAGGCGAGCAGTACTTC.

This clone showed up just once. The chain carries TRBV7-8 and TRBJ1-2, with TRBD1 as a possible D gene (5 bases). V gave up 1 base and J gave up 4 bases, with 13 bases separating them. CDR1 SGHVS and CDR2 FQNEAQ come from the germline V gene. CDR3 size: 15 residues. CDR3 loop: CASSLGATDRYGYTF. In DNA, the CDR3 is TGTGCCAGCAGCTTAGGAGCGACAGACCGCTATGGCTACACCTTC. Complete variable domain (other parts from reference TRBV7-8 and TRBJ1-2): GAGVSQSPRYKVAKRGQDVALRCDPISGHVSLFWYQQALGQGPEFLTYFQNEAQLDKSGLPSDRFFAERPEGSVSTLKIQRTQQEDSAVYLCASSLGATDRYGYTFGSGTRLTVV.

This clone was seen only once. The V and J genes are TRBV28 and TRBJ2-7; TRBD1 is a possible D gene (8 bases). V lost 6 bases and J 5 bases, leaving 14 bases between the germline ends. Germline V gene sequence: CDR1 MDHEN, CDR2 SYDVKM. The CDR3 runs 13 residues. The CDR3 loop is CASRTGGQDEQYF. In DNA, the CDR3 is TGTGCCAGCAGGACGGGGGGACAGGACGAGCAGTACTTC.

The chain is built from TRBV4-1 and TRBJ1-6; possible D gene TRBD1, 5 bases. The CDR3 sequence is 16 residues long. Germline-derived CDR1 and CDR2 are MGHRA and YSYEKL. Trimming removed 0 bases at V and 4 bases at J, with 10 bases between. The CDR3 DNA sequence: TGCGCCAGCAGCCAAGACAGGGAACGTTATAATTCACCCCTCCACTTT. Protein: CASSQDRERYNSPLHF.

The genes are TRBV30 and TRBJ1-3; D unresolved. The CDR3 sequence is 11 residues long. Germline V lookup: CDR1 GTSNPN, CDR2 SVGIG (reference sequence). V was pared by 2 bases and J by 4 bases, with 3 bases between. The CDR3 DNA sequence: TGTGCCTGGAGTCTGGGAAACACCATATATTTT. This translates into CAWSLGNTIYF.

The chain combines TRBV7-2 with TRBJ2-5; TRBD2 matches 13 bases. Germline CDR1 is SGHTA and CDR2 is FQGNSA. The CDR3 is 15 amino acids. V was clipped by 5 bases and J by 4 bases; unmatched bases: 4. For the CDR3, the DNA is TGTGCCAGCAGCCTGGGACTAGCGGGGATAGAGACCCAGTACTTC. Its protein product is CASSLGLAGIETQYF.

This chain connects TRBV6-5 to TRBJ2-7, with TRBD1 as a possible D gene (6 bases). Germline V gives CDR1 MNHEY, CDR2 SVGAGI. With 4 bases removed from V and 1 base from J, the gap between germline ends came to 14 bases. The CDR3 has 15 amino acids. CDR3 amino acids: CASSSGDTRSYEQYF. CDR3 DNA: TGTGCCAGCAGTTCTGGGGACACCAGATCCTACGAGCAGTACTTC.

V usage is TRBV10-3 and J usage is TRBJ2-2; the match to TRBD2 covers 12 bases. Germline loops: CDR1 ENHRY, CDR2 SYGVKD. The V gene end was trimmed by 2 bases and the J gene end by 5 bases; junction bases not matched to a gene: 0. This CDR3 is 15 amino acids long. Here the CDR3 DNA reads TGTGCCATCAGTGAGGGACTAGCGGGAACCGGGGAGCTGTTTTTT. Protein sequence: CAISEGLAGTGELFF.